What follows are 19 T cell receptor beta chains derived from one specimen sequenced in a study of blood T cell repertoires in COVID-19. TCRdb keeps only in-frame clones here, not all; method: immunoSEQ multiplex PCR. The sample yields some 150,000 clones, 82% seen once. What was sequenced was peripheral blood. These receptors were collected from a woman aged 80 or over with acute or convalescent COVID-19.

This chain joins TRBV6-5 and TRBJ1-6; tentative D call: TRBD1 (6 bases). Germline lookup yields CDR1 MNHEY and CDR2 SVGAGI. Between the trimmed V and J ends, which lost 7 bases and 2 bases, there was a span of 9 bases. The CDR3 consists of 14 residues. CDR3 nucleotides: TGTGCCAGCAACGAGGGGGCCTATAATTCACCCCTCCACTTT. Amino acids: CASNEGAYNSPLHF.

Only one count was recorded for this clone. The chain recombines TRBV7-9 with TRBJ1-1; D is ambiguous. The CDR3 consists of 14 residues. The germline V gene has CDR1 SEHNR and CDR2 FQNEAQ (reference sequence). Trimming shortened V by 2 bases and J by 1 base, and 8 bases separated the two germline ends. The CDR3 protein is CASSLRNPNTEAFF. As DNA, the CDR3 is TGTGCCAGCAGCTTACGTAATCCGAACACTGAAGCTTTCTTT.

J is TRBJ1-5 and V is TRBV28, with 12 nucleotides matching TRBD1. CDR3 size: 15 residues. V trimming: 6 bases; J trimming: 5 bases; junction bases outside the gene matches: 5. Germline CDR1 reads MDHEN; CDR2 reads SYDVKM. Here the CDR3 reads CASRPGTGGYQPQHF. The CDR3, as DNA: TGTGCCAGCAGACCCGGGACAGGGGGCTATCAGCCCCAGCATTTT. Full variable domain (rest looked up from reference TRBV28 and TRBJ1-5): DVKVTQSSRYLVKRTGEKVFLECVQDMDHENMFWYRQDPGLGLRLIYFSYDVKMKEKGDIPEGYSVSREKKERFSLILESASTNQTSMYLCASRPGTGGYQPQHFGDGTRLSIL.

The chain carries TRBV4-2 and TRBJ2-1, with 12 positions matching TRBD2. Germline CDR1 LGHNA, CDR2 YNFKEQ. This CDR3 has 17 amino acids. V trimming: 0 bases; J trimming: 9 bases; junction bases outside the gene matches: 9. CDR3 DNA sequence: TGTGCCAGCAGCCAAGATCTTTTCCTAGCGGGAGGGTTTGAGCAGTTCTTC. It is translated as CASSQDLFLAGGFEQFF.

The chain is built from TRBV27 and TRBJ2-3, with 7 bases identical to TRBD2. V trimming: 4 bases; J trimming: 3 bases; junction bases outside the gene matches: 7. CDR3 size: 15 residues. CDR1 and CDR2 (germline): MNHEY, SMNVEV (reference sequence). The DNA of the CDR3 is TGTGCCAGCAGTTACAGCGGGGTAAAGACAGATACGCAGTATTTT. The encoded protein is CASSYSGVKTDTQYF.

V gene TRBV24-1 combines with J gene TRBJ2-6, with 7 bases that match TRBD1. CDR3 length: 15 residues. The V gene end was trimmed by 3 bases and the J gene end by 4 bases; junction bases not matched to a gene: 2. Germline assignment: CDR1 KGHDR and CDR2 SFDVKD. This CDR3 reads CATSDTGAGANVLTF. In nucleotides, the CDR3 is TGTGCCACCAGTGATACAGGGGCCGGGGCCAACGTCCTGACTTTC.

The CDR3 DNA reads TGTGCCAGTAGTCGGGACATACTCTCTGGAAACACCATATATTTT. It yields the protein CASSRDILSGNTIYF. V usage is TRBV19 and J usage is TRBJ1-3, with D perhaps TRBD1 (6 bases). The CDR3 has 15 amino acids. V was clipped by 5 bases and J by 0 bases, with 11 bases between them. Germline CDR1 reads LNHDA; CDR2 reads SQIVND (reference sequence).

The gene calls are TRBV19 and TRBJ1-6; D remains unclear. CDR3 size: 13 residues. V dropped 4 bases and J dropped 8 bases, with 9 bases sitting between them. Germline values: CDR1 LNHDA, CDR2 SQIVND (reference sequence). The CDR3, as DNA: TGTGCCAGTAGTACACGTTCGGATTCACCCCTCCACTTT. Its translation: CASSTRSDSPLHF.

The genes are TRBV7-8 and TRBJ2-1; tentatively, D is TRBD1 (5 bases). Germline loops: CDR1 SGHVS, CDR2 FQNEAQ. Trimming stripped 1 base from V and 10 bases from J, with 17 bases between. This CDR3 spans 15 amino acids. CDR3 DNA sequence: TGTGCCAGCAGCTTAGTTCAGGGTCAGGTTCAGGAGCAGTTCTTC. It specifies CASSLVQGQVQEQFF.

The CDR3 here is CASSFVKTGYTEAFF. The CDR3 DNA is TGTGCCAGCAGCTTTGTGAAAACAGGGTACACTGAAGCTTTCTTT. This chain uses TRBV11-1 with TRBJ1-1, with a weak D call TRBD1 (6 bases). This CDR3 has 15 amino acids. With 3 bases removed from V and 3 bases from J, the gap between germline ends came to 14 bases. Looked up from germline, CDR1 is SGHAT and CDR2 is FQDESV (reference sequence).

The chain combines TRBV5-1 with TRBJ1-3; 7 nucleotides line up with TRBD1. Germline values: CDR1 SGHRS, CDR2 YFSETQ. The trim removed 1 base at V and 5 bases at J, leaving 6 bases unmatched. This CDR3 comprises 15 residues. Written as DNA, the CDR3 is TGCGCCAGCAGCTTGTCGACAGGGCAGAGAAACACCATATATTTT. It is translated as CASSLSTGQRNTIYF. Supplemented by reference TRBV5-1 and TRBJ1-3, the full variable domain reads KAGVTQTPRYLIKTRGQQVTLSCSPISGHRSVSWYQQTPGQGLQFLFEYFSETQRNKGNFPGRFSGRQFSNSRSEMNVSTLELGDSALYLCASSLSTGQRNTIYFGEGSWLTVV.

This clone was seen only a few times. The chain joins TRBV10-3 to TRBJ1-1, with D perhaps TRBD1 (5 bases). Germline V gives CDR1 ENHRY, CDR2 SYGVKD. The CDR3 has 15 residues. Trimming left V 2 bases short and J 0 bases short, with 10 bases between. DNA of the CDR3: TGTGCCATCAGTGAGAGGGAAGGGGTGAACACTGAAGCTTTCTTT. Translation: CAISEREGVNTEAFF.

This clone has just one count. V gene TRBV11-2 combines with J gene TRBJ2-6; D gene uncertain. The CDR3 covers 15 residues. CDR1 SGHAT and CDR2 FQNNGV come from the germline V gene. The V end was cut by 6 bases, the J end by 0 bases, with 9 bases between. CDR3 region: CASSTPRSGANVLTF. The CDR3 bases are TGTGCCAGCAGTACACCCCGCTCTGGGGCCAACGTCCTGACTTTC.

The chain combines TRBV6-5 with TRBJ2-7; 7 bases are shared with TRBD2. From germline, CDR1 is MNHEY and CDR2 SVGAGI. The CDR3 has 14 residues. V lost 8 bases and J lost 0; bases outside the gene matches: 7. The CDR3 nucleotides read TGTGCCAGCGGGAGGGGAACGAGCTCCTACGAGCAGTACTTC. Its protein is CASGRGTSSYEQYF.

This rearrangement joins TRBV11-2 to TRBJ2-7; no clear D gene. Trimming removed 0 bases from V and 9 bases from J, with 9 bases in between. The CDR3 contains 12 residues. Germline V gene data show CDR1 as SGHAT and CDR2 as FQNNGV. The chain's CDR3 is CASSLDWSGQYF. For the CDR3, the DNA is TGTGCCAGCAGCTTAGATTGGTCGGGGCAGTACTTC. The variable domain in full, with the rest retrieved from reference TRBV11-2 and TRBJ2-7, is EAGVAQSPRYKIIEKRQSVAFWCNPISGHATLYWYQQILGQGPKLLIQFQNNGVVDDSQLPKDRFSAERLKGVDSTLKIQPAKLEDSAVYLCASSLDWSGQYFGPGTRLTVT.

As for this clone: One junction end disagrees with the germline gene, perhaps due to a read error. V and J are TRBV2 and TRBJ2-1; D gene uncertain. CDR3 length: 14 residues. Germline CDR1 is SNHLY and CDR2 is FYNNEI. CDR3 nucleotide sequence: TGTGCCAGCAGGGAAGGTCTACCCGGGTTTGAGCAGTTCTTC. Protein: CASREGLPGFEQFF.

The rearrangement joins TRBV15 to TRBJ2-1; D uncertain. The CDR3 spans 14 residues. The germline V gene has CDR1 LNHNV and CDR2 YYDKDF (reference sequence). Trimming took off 0 bases at V and 12 bases at J, with 15 bases between the two ends. The CDR3 DNA reads TGTGCCACCAGCAGAGATCAGGATCTCAGAAGGCAGTTCTTC. Protein product: CATSRDQDLRRQFF.

J is TRBJ2-2 and V is TRBV7-7; D is possibly TRBD1 (5 bases). CDR3 length: 16 amino acids. Between the trimmed V and J ends, which lost 0 bases and 6 bases, there was a span of 14 bases. Germline V gene lookup returns CDR1 SSHAT and CDR2 FNYEAQ (reference sequence). The CDR3 reads CASSLAPRGKPGELFF. In nucleotides, the CDR3 is TGTGCCAGCAGCTTAGCGCCTAGGGGAAAACCCGGGGAGCTGTTTTTT. Full variable domain (outside the CDR3, taken from reference TRBV7-7 and TRBJ2-2): GAGVSQSPRYKVTKRGQDVTLRCDPISSHATLYWYQQALGQGPEFLTYFNYEAQPDKSGLPSDRFSAERPEGSISTLTIQRTEQRDSAMYRCASSLAPRGKPGELFFGEGSRLTVL.

This chain joins TRBV19 and TRBJ2-5; D is uncertain. V lost 3 bases and J 2 bases, leaving 13 bases between the germline ends. The length of the CDR3 is 15 residues. CDR1 LNHDA and CDR2 SQIVND come from the germline V gene (reference sequence). CDR3 in DNA: TGTGCCAGTAGTATCGGCAACAGCCAGCAAGAGACCCAGTACTTC. This sequence encodes CASSIGNSQQETQYF.